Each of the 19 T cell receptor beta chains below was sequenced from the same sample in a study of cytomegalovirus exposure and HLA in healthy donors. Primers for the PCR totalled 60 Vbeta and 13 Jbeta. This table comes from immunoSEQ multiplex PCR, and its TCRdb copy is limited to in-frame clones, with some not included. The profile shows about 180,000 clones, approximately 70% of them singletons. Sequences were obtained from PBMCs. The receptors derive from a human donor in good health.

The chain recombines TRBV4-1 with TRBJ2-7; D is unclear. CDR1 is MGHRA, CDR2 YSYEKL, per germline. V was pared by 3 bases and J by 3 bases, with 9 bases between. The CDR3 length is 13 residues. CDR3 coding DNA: TGCGCCAGCAGCCACGCATCAGGCTACGAGCAGTACTTC. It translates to CASSHASGYEQYF.

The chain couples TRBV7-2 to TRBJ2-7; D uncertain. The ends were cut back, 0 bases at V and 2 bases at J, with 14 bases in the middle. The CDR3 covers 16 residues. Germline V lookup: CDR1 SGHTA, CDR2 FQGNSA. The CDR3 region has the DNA TGTGCCAGCAGCTTAGCGGGCCGAGCCCCGACCTACGAGCAGTACTTC. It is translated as CASSLAGRAPTYEQYF.

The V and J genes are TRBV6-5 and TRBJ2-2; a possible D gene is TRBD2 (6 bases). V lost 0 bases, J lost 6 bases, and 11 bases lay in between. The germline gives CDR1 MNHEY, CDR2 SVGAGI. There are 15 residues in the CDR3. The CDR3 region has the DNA TGTGCCAGCAGTTACTCCTTCTCGGGGGCCGGGGAGCTGTTTTTT. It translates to CASSYSFSGAGELFF.

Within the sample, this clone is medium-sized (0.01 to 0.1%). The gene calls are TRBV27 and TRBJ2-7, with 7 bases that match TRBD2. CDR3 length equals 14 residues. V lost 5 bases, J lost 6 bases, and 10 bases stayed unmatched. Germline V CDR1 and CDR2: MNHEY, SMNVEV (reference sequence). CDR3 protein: CASSPGTMGREQYF. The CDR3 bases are TGTGCCAGCAGTCCCGGGACTATGGGTCGCGAGCAGTACTTC.

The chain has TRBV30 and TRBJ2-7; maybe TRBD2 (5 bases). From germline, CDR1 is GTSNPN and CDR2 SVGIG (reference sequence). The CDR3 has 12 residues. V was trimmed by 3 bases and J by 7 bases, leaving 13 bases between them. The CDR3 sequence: CAWSTGLWEQYF. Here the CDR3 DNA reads TGTGCCTGGAGCACCGGACTGTGGGAGCAGTACTTC. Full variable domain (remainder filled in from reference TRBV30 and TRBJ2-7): SQTIHQWPATLVQPVGSPLSLECTVEGTSNPNLYWYRQAAGRGLQLLFYSVGIGQISSEVPQNLSASRPQDRQFILSSKKLLLSDSGFYLCAWSTGLWEQYFGPGTRLTVT.

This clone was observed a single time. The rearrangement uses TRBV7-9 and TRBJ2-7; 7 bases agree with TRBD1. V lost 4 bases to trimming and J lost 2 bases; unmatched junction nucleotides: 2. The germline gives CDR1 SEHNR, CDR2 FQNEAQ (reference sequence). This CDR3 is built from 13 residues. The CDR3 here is CASSYGQAYEQYF. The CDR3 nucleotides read TGTGCCAGCAGCTACGGACAGGCCTACGAGCAGTACTTC.

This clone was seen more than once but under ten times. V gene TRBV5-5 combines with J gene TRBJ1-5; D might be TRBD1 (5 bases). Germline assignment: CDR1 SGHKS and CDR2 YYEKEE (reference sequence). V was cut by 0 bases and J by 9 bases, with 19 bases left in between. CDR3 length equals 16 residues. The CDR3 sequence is CASSLDSGGWGGPQHF. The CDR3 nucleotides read TGTGCCAGCAGCTTGGACTCCGGGGGTTGGGGTGGGCCCCAGCATTTT.

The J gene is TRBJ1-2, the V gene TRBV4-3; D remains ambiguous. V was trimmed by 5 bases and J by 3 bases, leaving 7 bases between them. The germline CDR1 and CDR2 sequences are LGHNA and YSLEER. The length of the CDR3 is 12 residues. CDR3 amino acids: CASSAGYYGYTF. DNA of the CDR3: TGCGCCAGCAGCGCAGGATACTATGGCTACACCTTC.

CDR3 amino acids: CASSLEWGGGNEQFF. The CDR3 nucleotides are TGTGCCAGCAGCTTAGAGTGGGGGGGTGGCAATGAGCAGTTCTTC. J is TRBJ2-1 and V is TRBV7-9, with 7 bases matching TRBD2. Germline CDR1 reads SEHNR; CDR2 reads FQNEAQ (reference sequence). The ends lost 1 base at V and 6 bases at J; junction bases unmatched: 6. The CDR3 consists of 15 residues.

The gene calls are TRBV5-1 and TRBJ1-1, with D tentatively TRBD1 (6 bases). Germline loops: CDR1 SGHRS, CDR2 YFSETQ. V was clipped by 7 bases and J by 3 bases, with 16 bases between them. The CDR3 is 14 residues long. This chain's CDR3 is CASGSGGPYTEAFF. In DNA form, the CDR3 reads TGCGCCAGCGGTTCGGGGGGGCCTTACACTGAAGCTTTCTTT.

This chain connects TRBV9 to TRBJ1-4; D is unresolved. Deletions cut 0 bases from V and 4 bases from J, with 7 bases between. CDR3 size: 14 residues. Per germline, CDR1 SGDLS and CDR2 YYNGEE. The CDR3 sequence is CASSVGQNNEKLFF. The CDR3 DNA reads TGTGCCAGCAGCGTAGGGCAGAATAATGAAAAACTGTTTTTT.

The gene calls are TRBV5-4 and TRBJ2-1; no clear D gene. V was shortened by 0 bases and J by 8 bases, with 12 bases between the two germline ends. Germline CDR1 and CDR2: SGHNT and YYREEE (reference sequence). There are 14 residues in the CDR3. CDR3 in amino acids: CASSLGLSTHEQFF. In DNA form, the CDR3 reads TGTGCCAGCAGCTTGGGACTTTCCACCCATGAGCAGTTCTTC.

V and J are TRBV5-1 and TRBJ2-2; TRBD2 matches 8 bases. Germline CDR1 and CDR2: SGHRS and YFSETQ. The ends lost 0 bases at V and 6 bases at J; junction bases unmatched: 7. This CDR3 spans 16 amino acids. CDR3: CASSLEGLGMAGELFF. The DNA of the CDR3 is TGCGCCAGCAGCTTGGAGGGACTAGGTATGGCCGGGGAGCTGTTTTTT. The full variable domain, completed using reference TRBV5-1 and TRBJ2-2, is KAGVTQTPRYLIKTRGQQVTLSCSPISGHRSVSWYQQTPGQGLQFLFEYFSETQRNKGNFPGRFSGRQFSNSRSEMNVSTLELGDSALYLCASSLEGLGMAGELFFGEGSRLTVL.

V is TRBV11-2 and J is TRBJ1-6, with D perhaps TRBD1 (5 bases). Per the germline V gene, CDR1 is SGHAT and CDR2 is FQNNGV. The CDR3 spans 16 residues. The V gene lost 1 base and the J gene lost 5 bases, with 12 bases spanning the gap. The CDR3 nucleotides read TGTGCCAGCAGCTTAGGGGGTTCGGGGGATAATTCACCCCTCCACTTT. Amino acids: CASSLGGSGDNSPLHF. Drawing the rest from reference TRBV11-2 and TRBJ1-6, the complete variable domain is EAGVAQSPRYKIIEKRQSVAFWCNPISGHATLYWYQQILGQGPKLLIQFQNNGVVDDSQLPKDRFSAERLKGVDSTLKIQPAKLEDSAVYLCASSLGGSGDNSPLHFGNGTRLTVT.

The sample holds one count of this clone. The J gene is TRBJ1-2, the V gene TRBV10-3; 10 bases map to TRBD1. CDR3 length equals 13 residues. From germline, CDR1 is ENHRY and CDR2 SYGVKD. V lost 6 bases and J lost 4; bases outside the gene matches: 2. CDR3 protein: CAIRGTGVYGYTF. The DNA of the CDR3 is TGTGCCATCAGAGGGACAGGGGTCTATGGCTACACCTTC.

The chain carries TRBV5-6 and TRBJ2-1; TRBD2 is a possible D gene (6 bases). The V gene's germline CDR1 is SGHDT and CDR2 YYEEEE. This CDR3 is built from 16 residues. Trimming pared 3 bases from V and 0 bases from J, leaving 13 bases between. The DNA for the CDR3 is TGTGCCAGCAGCTGGGGGGTGGCCAGCTCCTACAATGAGCAGTTCTTC. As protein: CASSWGVASSYNEQFF.

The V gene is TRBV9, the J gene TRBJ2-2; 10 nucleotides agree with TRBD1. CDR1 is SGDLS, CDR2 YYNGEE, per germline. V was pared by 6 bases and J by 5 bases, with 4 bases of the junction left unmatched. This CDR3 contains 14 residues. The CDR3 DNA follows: TGTGCCAGCACCGGGACAGGGGAAACCGGGGAGCTGTTTTTT. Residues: CASTGTGETGELFF.

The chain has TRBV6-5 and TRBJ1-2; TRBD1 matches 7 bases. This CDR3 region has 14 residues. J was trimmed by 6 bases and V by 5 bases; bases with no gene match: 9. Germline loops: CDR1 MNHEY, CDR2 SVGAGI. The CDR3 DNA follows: TGTGCCAGCAGTACTGACAGGGTCGGGCATGGCTACACCTTC. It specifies CASSTDRVGHGYTF.

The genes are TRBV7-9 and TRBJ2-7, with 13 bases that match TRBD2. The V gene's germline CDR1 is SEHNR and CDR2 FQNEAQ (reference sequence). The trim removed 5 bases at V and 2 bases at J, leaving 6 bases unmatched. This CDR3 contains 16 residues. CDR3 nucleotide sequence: TGTGCCAGCAGCCTTGGACTAGCGGGGGATACCTACGAGCAGTACTTC. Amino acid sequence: CASSLGLAGDTYEQYF.